These 10 T cell receptor beta chains were all obtained from the same sample, sequenced in a study of OX40 agonist ivuxolimab in advanced cancers. Using immunoSEQ multiplex PCR, the repertoire was profiled, and TCRdb retains in-frame clones only, with some absent. The sample contains roughly 25,000 clones, about 70% of which appear only once. The source was CD4+ or CD8+ T cells sorted from blood, collected in a trial of the OX40 agonist ivuxolimab. The receptors derive from an adult with an advanced solid tumor such as melanoma, head and neck, liver or kidney cancer.

This rearrangement joins TRBV2 to TRBJ2-3, with TRBD2 matching 11 bases. Trimming at V came to 7 bases and at J to 8 bases, leaving 17 bases not matched to a gene. This CDR3 is 17 amino acids long. Germline V gene data show CDR1 as SNHLY and CDR2 as FYNNEI. The CDR3 sequence: CASMRAASGGRPSTQYF. CDR3 bases: TGTGCCAGCATGCGGGCGGCTAGCGGGGGGCGACCGAGTACGCAGTATTTT.

In this sample, this clone turned up a few times. The V call is TRBV7-9, the J call TRBJ2-2; the match to TRBD2 covers 13 bases. With 4 bases clipped from V and 0 bases from J, the junction kept 2 bases outside the gene matches. The length of the CDR3 is 17 residues. Germline CDR1 is SEHNR and CDR2 is FQNEAQ (reference sequence). The CDR3 nucleotides read TGTGCCAGCAGCTCGACTAGCGGGGGGACGAACACCGGGGAGCTGTTTTTT. Translated, it gives CASSSTSGGTNTGELFF.

With regard to this clone: At the DNA level, this CDR3 is encoded by other sequences in the same sample as well. The chain joins TRBV7-9 to TRBJ1-1; D not certain. The CDR3 is 14 amino acids. CDR1 SEHNR and CDR2 FQNEAQ come from the germline V gene (reference sequence). Trimming cost V 5 bases and J 3 bases, with 13 bases left between them. This CDR3 is CASSPTGVDTEAFF. The CDR3 DNA reads as TGTGCCAGCAGCCCGACCGGGGTGGACACTGAAGCTTTCTTT.

This clone was seen a single time. This chain links TRBV10-3 with TRBJ1-5; D is undetermined. Germline CDR1 and CDR2: ENHRY and SYGVKD. The CDR3 is made up of 14 amino acids. V was pared by 3 bases and J by 4 bases, with 10 bases between. The CDR3 reads CAISEGLTNQPQHF. The CDR3 bases are TGTGCCATCAGTGAAGGTCTTACAAATCAGCCCCAGCATTTT.

This clone was seen more than once but under ten times. This rearrangement joins TRBV5-4 to TRBJ2-2; D gene unclear. The CDR3 has 15 amino acids. Germline V gene lookup returns CDR1 SGHNT and CDR2 YYREEE (reference sequence). V was trimmed by 2 bases and J by 1 base, leaving 9 bases between them. The CDR3: CASSFDGQNTGELFF. CDR3 nucleotides: TGTGCCAGCAGCTTTGACGGCCAGAACACCGGGGAGCTGTTTTTT.

The CDR3 coding sequence is TGCGCCAGCAGCCAAGATATGAACAGGGGGTACGAGCAGTACTTC. This gives the protein CASSQDMNRGYEQYF. The chain carries TRBV4-3 and TRBJ2-7; 8 bases line up with TRBD1. The CDR3 runs to 15 residues. J was trimmed by 4 bases and V by 0 bases; bases with no gene match: 5. The germline CDR1 and CDR2 sequences are LGHNA and YSLEER.

The chain employs TRBV11-2 and TRBJ2-7; tentative D call: TRBD1 (6 bases). V gave up 5 bases and J gave up 3 bases, with 14 bases separating them. Germline V CDR1 and CDR2: SGHAT, FQNNGV. The CDR3 has 14 residues. CDR3 DNA: TGTGCCAGCAGCACAGAGACAGGCCACTACGAGCAGTACTTC. This translates into CASSTETGHYEQYF.

This sequence joins TRBV5-6 and TRBJ2-5; 11 bases agree with TRBD2. The trim removed 6 bases at V and 5 bases at J, leaving 9 bases unmatched. The germline gives CDR1 SGHDT, CDR2 YYEEEE. This CDR3 comprises 15 residues. CDR3 amino acids: CASIDRGLAVETQYF. The CDR3 nucleotides read TGTGCCAGCATCGACCGGGGACTAGCGGTGGAGACCCAGTACTTC.

The chain joins TRBV19 to TRBJ2-2, with D possibly matching TRBD2 (5 bases). Trimming cost V 5 bases and J 6 bases, with 13 bases left between them. Germline CDR1 reads LNHDA; CDR2 reads SQIVND (reference sequence). The CDR3 runs to 14 residues. The CDR3, as DNA: TGTGCCAGTAGTTTCTCTTCGGAGGCCGGGGAGCTGTTTTTT. The encoded protein is CASSFSSEAGELFF.

V usage is TRBV6-5 and J usage is TRBJ2-3; weak D call: TRBD2 (6 bases). Trimming left V 5 bases short and J 0 bases short, with 9 bases between. CDR3 length equals 14 residues. Per the germline V gene, CDR1 is MNHEY and CDR2 is SVGAGI. The CDR3 reads CASSPGGSTDTQYF. CDR3 nucleotide sequence: TGTGCCAGCAGTCCCGGGGGAAGCACAGATACGCAGTATTTT.